The 22 T cell receptor beta chains in this list originate from one sample, sequenced in a study of T cell responses to AZD1222 COVID-19 vaccine. The assay was immunoSEQ multiplex PCR, and TCRdb's table has in-frame clones only and misses some. Among about 99,000 clones listed, around 89% were seen once. Sample: peripheral blood, taken on day 0 of AZD1222 vaccination. These receptors all stem from an adult in good health.

This rearrangement joins TRBV5-1 to TRBJ2-7, with TRBD1 matching over 8 bases. After removal of 0 bases from V and 5 bases from J, the junction contained 16 bases not matched to a gene. This CDR3 is built from 18 residues. The germline V gene has CDR1 SGHRS and CDR2 YFSETQ. In DNA, the CDR3 is TGCGCCAGCAGCTTGGCCAACCTTAGGCAGGGGGCGATTCACGAGCAGTACTTC. It yields the protein CASSLANLRQGAIHEQYF.

This clone was seen only once. This chain joins TRBV5-1 and TRBJ2-3, with D hard to call. Germline V gives CDR1 SGHRS, CDR2 YFSETQ. The CDR3 totals 16 residues. With 5 bases removed from V and 4 bases from J, the gap between germline ends came to 20 bases. Here the CDR3 reads CASSQVQKLISDTQYF. The CDR3 DNA is TGCGCCAGCAGTCAAGTCCAAAAGCTTATCTCAGATACGCAGTATTTT. The whole variable domain, remainder taken from reference TRBV5-1 and TRBJ2-3, is KAGVTQTPRYLIKTRGQQVTLSCSPISGHRSVSWYQQTPGQGLQFLFEYFSETQRNKGNFPGRFSGRQFSNSRSEMNVSTLELGDSALYLCASSQVQKLISDTQYFGPGTRLTVL.

This clone ranks as medium-sized. This chain links TRBV7-9 with TRBJ2-2; TRBD1 aligns across 8 bases. Trimming removed 3 bases from V and 4 bases from J; junction bases left unmatched: 10. Per germline, CDR1 SEHNR and CDR2 FQNEAQ (reference sequence). This CDR3 comprises 17 residues. The CDR3 bases are TGTGCCAGCAGCTTCCCAGGACAGGGACTTAGCACCGGGGAGCTGTTTTTT. It is translated as CASSFPGQGLSTGELFF.

The V and J genes are TRBV4-1 and TRBJ1-4, with 11 bases aligning to TRBD1. The V gene end was trimmed by 4 bases and the J gene end by 7 bases; junction bases not matched to a gene: 8. CDR3 size: 16 residues. Germline CDR1 is MGHRA and CDR2 is YSYEKL. CDR3 sequence reads: CASSRGTGGWGEKLFF. CDR3 DNA: TGCGCCAGCAGCCGCGGGACAGGGGGTTGGGGTGAAAAACTGTTTTTT.

The J gene is TRBJ2-1, the V gene TRBV19; 12 nucleotides match TRBD2. CDR1 and CDR2 (germline): LNHDA, SQIVND (reference sequence). V shed 3 bases, J shed 1 base, and the junction held 10 bases outside the gene matches. The CDR3 is 19 residues long. The CDR3 loop reads CASSMLAGGPSTSYNEQFF. The CDR3 DNA reads TGTGCCAGTAGTATGCTAGCGGGGGGGCCATCCACTTCCTACAATGAGCAGTTCTTC.

The chain couples TRBV5-1 to TRBJ2-3, with a tentative D call TRBD2 (7 bases). CDR1 SGHRS and CDR2 YFSETQ come from the germline V gene. This CDR3 spans 13 amino acids. V shed 7 bases and J shed 5 bases, with 14 bases lying between them. CDR3 coding DNA: TGCGCCAGCGGGGGGGGCCGGGGAGATACGCAGTATTTT. Its protein is CASGGGRGDTQYF.

The chain carries TRBV7-2 and TRBJ2-2, with TRBD1 identical over 7 bases. The trim removed 7 bases at V and 6 bases at J, leaving 20 bases unmatched. The CDR3 is made up of 18 amino acids. The germline CDR1 and CDR2 sequences are SGHTA and FQGNSA. DNA for the CDR3: TGTGCCAGCAACACCGGCAGGGGGAGAGGGAATTACGCCGGGGAGCTGTTTTTT. It specifies CASNTGRGRGNYAGELFF.

V and J are TRBV5-1 and TRBJ2-1; 9 positions match TRBD1. There are 16 residues in the CDR3. J gave up 4 bases and V 3 bases, and 8 bases lay outside the gene matches. Germline V gene sequence: CDR1 SGHRS, CDR2 YFSETQ. The CDR3 DNA reads as TGCGCCAGCAGCTCAGGGGACAGGGTGCTTTACAATGAGCAGTTCTTC. It yields the protein CASSSGDRVLYNEQFF.

The chain links TRBV6-5 to TRBJ1-5; tentatively, D is TRBD1 (5 bases). Germline V gene lookup returns CDR1 MNHEY and CDR2 SVGAGI. CDR3 length equals 15 residues. Trimming stripped 0 bases from V and 4 bases from J, with 10 bases between. CDR3 DNA sequence: TGTGCCAGCAGTTACTCGGGGCAGGGAAATCAGCCCCAGCATTTT. The encoded protein is CASSYSGQGNQPQHF.

The rearrangement links TRBV19 to TRBJ2-1; 7 bases are a match to TRBD1. V trimming: 6 bases; J trimming: 10 bases; junction bases outside the gene matches: 9. CDR1 and CDR2 (germline): LNHDA, SQIVND (reference sequence). The CDR3 has 13 residues. The CDR3 DNA reads TGTGCCAGTAGAACAGGGGATTTACGGGAGCAGTTCTTC. This gives the protein CASRTGDLREQFF.

This chain connects TRBV9 to TRBJ2-1; D may be TRBD1 (6 bases). The ends were cut back, 7 bases at V and 5 bases at J, with 10 bases in the middle. Germline-derived CDR1 and CDR2 are SGDLS and YYNGEE. The length of the CDR3 is 12 residues. In nucleotides, the CDR3 is TGTGCCAGCCGGGCAGGGGACAATGAGCAGTTCTTC. Encoded protein: CASRAGDNEQFF.

The V gene is TRBV7-3, the J gene TRBJ1-1, with 7 bases that match TRBD1. The germline V gene has CDR1 SGHTA and CDR2 FQGTGA. The CDR3 runs to 14 residues. Trimming at V came to 5 bases and at J to 3 bases, leaving 6 bases not matched to a gene. The CDR3 protein is CASSPQGGYTEAFF. DNA of the CDR3: TGTGCCAGCAGCCCCCAGGGGGGATACACTGAAGCTTTCTTT. The full variable domain, in which reference TRBV7-3 and TRBJ1-1 provide the parts outside the CDR3, is GAGVSQTPSNKVTEKGKYVELRCDPISGHTALYWYRQSLGQGPEFLIYFQGTGAADDSGLPNDRFFAVRPEGSVSTLKIQRTERGDSAVYLCASSPQGGYTEAFFGQGTRLTVV.

This clone occurred a few times. The rearrangement uses TRBV30 and TRBJ1-6, with 8 bases identical to TRBD1. This CDR3 spans 13 amino acids. CDR1 is GTSNPN, CDR2 SVGIG, per germline (reference sequence). Trimming at V came to 1 base and at J to 7 bases, leaving 0 bases not matched to a gene. The CDR3 is CAWSGQGNSPLHF. The CDR3 DNA follows: TGTGCCTGGAGTGGACAGGGGAATTCACCCCTCCACTTT.

This clone has a single count. This chain joins TRBV27 and TRBJ1-1, with D possibly being TRBD1 (5 bases). Germline V CDR1 and CDR2: MNHEY, SMNVEV (reference sequence). V was pared by 3 bases and J by 4 bases, with 6 bases between. The CDR3 runs 12 residues. The CDR3 DNA reads TGTGCCAGCAGTTTTACAGGCACTGAAGCTTTCTTT. This codes for CASSFTGTEAFF.

The CDR3 spells CASTQGSTYNEQFF. For the CDR3, the DNA is TGTGCCAGCACTCAGGGGTCAACCTACAATGAGCAGTTCTTC. The V gene is TRBV5-4, the J gene TRBJ2-1; the D gene is possibly TRBD1 (6 bases). V was cut by 6 bases and J by 2 bases, with 12 bases left in between. The length of the CDR3 is 14 residues. Germline V gene lookup returns CDR1 SGHNT and CDR2 YYREEE (reference sequence).

This clone was found many times. CDR3 nucleotides: TGCGCCAGCAGACACTCAGGCTCTGGAAACACCATATATTTT. Translated: CASRHSGSGNTIYF. The chain employs TRBV4-1 and TRBJ1-3; D is uncertain. V lost 6 bases and J lost 0, with 9 bases in between. The CDR3 is 14 residues long. Germline V gives CDR1 MGHRA, CDR2 YSYEKL.

The chain uses TRBV9 and TRBJ2-7; 9 nucleotides line up with TRBD1. Trimming took 4 bases from V and 2 from J; bases not matched to a gene: 10. This CDR3 is built from 16 residues. CDR1 and CDR2 (germline): SGDLS, YYNGEE. The CDR3 region has the DNA TGTGCCAGCAGCACCCGGGACAGGGCGGCGACCTACGAGCAGTACTTC. Translation gives CASSTRDRAATYEQYF.

This clone was recorded only once. V is TRBV9 and J is TRBJ1-1; 8 bases align to TRBD1. Germline V gene sequence: CDR1 SGDLS, CDR2 YYNGEE. This CDR3 contains 14 residues. V trimming: 2 bases; J trimming: 4 bases; junction bases outside the gene matches: 4. The CDR3 coding sequence is TGTGCCAGCAGCGTCGGACAGGGTCGCACTGAAGCTTTCTTT. Protein product: CASSVGQGRTEAFF. The full variable domain, its missing parts supplied by reference TRBV9 and TRBJ1-1, is DSGVTQTPKHLITATGQRVTLRCSPRSGDLSVYWYQQSLDQGLQFLIQYYNGEERAKGNILERFSAQQFPDLHSELNLSSLELGDSALYFCASSVGQGRTEAFFGQGTRLTVV.

The V gene is TRBV7-9, the J gene TRBJ1-2; unclear D gene. CDR3 length: 15 residues. Deletions cut 4 bases from V and 5 bases from J, with 17 bases between. Germline V gives CDR1 SEHNR, CDR2 FQNEAQ (reference sequence). The CDR3 reads CASSSGVAGQYGYTF. CDR3 in DNA: TGTGCCAGCAGCTCCGGGGTCGCCGGGCAGTATGGCTACACCTTC.

The chain uses TRBV13 and TRBJ2-5; D remains unclear. Trimming took off 8 bases at V and 2 bases at J, with 9 bases between the two ends. The CDR3 has 12 residues. In germline, CDR1 is PRHDT, CDR2 FYEKMQ (reference sequence). This chain's CDR3 is CASRGPQETQYF. The CDR3 nucleotides are TGTGCCAGCCGCGGACCACAAGAGACCCAGTACTTC.

The chain joins TRBV29-1 to TRBJ1-6, with TRBD1 matching over 7 bases. This CDR3 has 13 amino acids. In germline, CDR1 is SQVTM, CDR2 ANQGSEA. V lost 7 bases to trimming and J lost 6 bases; unmatched junction nucleotides: 6. CDR3 coding DNA: TGCAGCGCGGGGGACAGTCTTAATTCACCCCTCCACTTT. Protein sequence: CSAGDSLNSPLHF.

The table lists this clone with a count of one. This chain links TRBV9 with TRBJ2-1; D might be TRBD2 (5 bases). V was pared by 3 bases and J by 0 bases, with 13 bases between. Germline lookup yields CDR1 SGDLS and CDR2 YYNGEE. This CDR3 has 16 amino acids. Here the CDR3 reads CASSGWGGSSYNEQFF. In DNA, the CDR3 is TGTGCCAGCAGCGGCTGGGGTGGGAGCTCCTACAATGAGCAGTTCTTC.